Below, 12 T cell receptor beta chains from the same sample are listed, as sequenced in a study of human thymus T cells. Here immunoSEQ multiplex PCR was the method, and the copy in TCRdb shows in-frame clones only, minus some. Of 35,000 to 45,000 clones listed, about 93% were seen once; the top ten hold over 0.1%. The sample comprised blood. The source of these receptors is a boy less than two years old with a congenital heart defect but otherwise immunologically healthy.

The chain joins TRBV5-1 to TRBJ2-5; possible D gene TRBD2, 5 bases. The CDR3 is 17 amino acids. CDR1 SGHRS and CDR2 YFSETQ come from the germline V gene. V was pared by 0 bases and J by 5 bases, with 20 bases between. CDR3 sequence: CASSLVFGEGEVETQYF. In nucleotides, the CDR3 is TGCGCCAGCAGCTTGGTCTTTGGTGAGGGCGAGGTGGAGACCCAGTACTTC.

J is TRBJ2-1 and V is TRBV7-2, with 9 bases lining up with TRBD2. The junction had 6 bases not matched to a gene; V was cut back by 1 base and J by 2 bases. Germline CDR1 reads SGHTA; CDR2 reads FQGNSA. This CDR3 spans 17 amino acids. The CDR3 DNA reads TGTGCCAGCAGCTTAGAGTTGGGCGGGGGGGCCTACAATGAGCAGTTCTTC. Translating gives CASSLELGGGAYNEQFF. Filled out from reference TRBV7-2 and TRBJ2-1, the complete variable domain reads GAGVSQSPSNKVTEKGKDVELRCDPISGHTALYWYRQSLGQGLEFLIYFQGNSAPDKSGLPSDRFSAERTGGSVSTLTIQRTQQEDSAVYLCASSLELGGGAYNEQFFGPGTRLTVL.

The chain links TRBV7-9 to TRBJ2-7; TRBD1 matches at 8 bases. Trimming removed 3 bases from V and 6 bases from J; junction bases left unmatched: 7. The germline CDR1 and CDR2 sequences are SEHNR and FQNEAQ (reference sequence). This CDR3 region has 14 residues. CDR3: CASSLLDRESEQYF. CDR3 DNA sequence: TGTGCCAGCAGCTTGCTGGACAGGGAATCCGAGCAGTACTTC.

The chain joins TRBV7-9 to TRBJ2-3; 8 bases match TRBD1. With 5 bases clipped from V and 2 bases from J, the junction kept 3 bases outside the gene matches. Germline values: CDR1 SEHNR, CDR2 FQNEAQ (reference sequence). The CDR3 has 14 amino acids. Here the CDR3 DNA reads TGTGCCAGCAGCCTGGACAGGGTCACAGATACGCAGTATTTT. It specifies CASSLDRVTDTQYF.

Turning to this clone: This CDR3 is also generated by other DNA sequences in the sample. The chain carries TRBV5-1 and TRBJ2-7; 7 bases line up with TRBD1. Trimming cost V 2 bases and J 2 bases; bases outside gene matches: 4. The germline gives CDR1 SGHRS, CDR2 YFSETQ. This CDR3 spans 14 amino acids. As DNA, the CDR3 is TGCGCCAGCAGCTTAGGGCAGGGGGCCTACGAGCAGTACTTC. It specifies CASSLGQGAYEQYF.

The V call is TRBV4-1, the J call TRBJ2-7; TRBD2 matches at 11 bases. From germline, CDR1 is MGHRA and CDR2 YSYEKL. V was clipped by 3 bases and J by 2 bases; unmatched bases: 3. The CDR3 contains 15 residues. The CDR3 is CASSQELAGAYEQYF. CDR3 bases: TGCGCCAGCAGCCAGGAACTAGCGGGGGCCTACGAGCAGTACTTC.

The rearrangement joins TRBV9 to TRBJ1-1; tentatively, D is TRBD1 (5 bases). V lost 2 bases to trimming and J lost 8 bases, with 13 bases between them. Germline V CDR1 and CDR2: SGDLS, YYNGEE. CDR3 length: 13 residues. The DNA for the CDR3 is TGTGCCAGCAGCGTGGACGATAAGGGGGAAGCTTTCTTT. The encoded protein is CASSVDDKGEAFF.

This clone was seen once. CDR3 DNA: TGTGCCAGCAGCTTGGCTGGCGGGGGGCTGCGCACAGATACGCAGTATTTT. As protein: CASSLAGGGLRTDTQYF. This chain connects TRBV5-4 to TRBJ2-3; TRBD2 agrees at 8 bases. The germline V gene encodes CDR1 SGHNT and CDR2 YYREEE (reference sequence). The CDR3 runs to 17 residues. V dropped 0 bases and J dropped 1; count of bases not matched to a gene: 7.

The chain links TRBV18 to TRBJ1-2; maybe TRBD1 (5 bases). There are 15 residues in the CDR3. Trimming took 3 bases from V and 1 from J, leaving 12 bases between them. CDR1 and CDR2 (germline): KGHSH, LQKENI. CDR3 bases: TGTGCCAGCTCACCTACCGGGACTGATAACTATGGCTACACCTTC. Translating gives CASSPTGTDNYGYTF.

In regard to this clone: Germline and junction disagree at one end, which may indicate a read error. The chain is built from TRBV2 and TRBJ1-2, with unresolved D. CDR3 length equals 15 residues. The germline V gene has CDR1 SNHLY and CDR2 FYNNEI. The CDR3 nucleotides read TGTGCCAGCACTGGCCCCTCAAAGATGGCTACTTACACCCTCTTC. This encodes CASTGPSKMATYTLF.

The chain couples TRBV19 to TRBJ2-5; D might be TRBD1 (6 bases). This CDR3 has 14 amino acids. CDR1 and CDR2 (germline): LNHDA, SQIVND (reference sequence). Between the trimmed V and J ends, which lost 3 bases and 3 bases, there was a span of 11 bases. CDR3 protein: CASSIRDNEETQYF. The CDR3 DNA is TGTGCCAGTAGTATCCGGGACAACGAAGAGACCCAGTACTTC. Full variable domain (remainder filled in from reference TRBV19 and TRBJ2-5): DGGITQSPKYLFRKEGQNVTLSCEQNLNHDAMYWYRQDPGQGLRLIYYSQIVNDFQKGDIAEGYSVSREKKESFPLTVTSAQKNPTAFYLCASSIRDNEETQYFGPGTRLLVL.

The DNA for the CDR3 is TGTGCCAGCAGCCAGCCGGGACAGGGTGAAAAACTGTTTTTT. It is translated as CASSQPGQGEKLFF. V is TRBV4-2 and J is TRBJ1-4; 9 bases map to TRBD1. V lost 3 bases, J lost 7 bases, and 3 bases stayed unmatched. Germline V gene lookup returns CDR1 LGHNA and CDR2 YNFKEQ. The CDR3 runs to 14 residues.